This T cell receptor (beta chain) emerged from a study of blood T cell repertoires in COVID-19. Study as a whole: Sample material is recorded as cDNA or gDNA derived from T cells, B-cell-depleted T cells, or PBMCs.

Libraries were prepared by immunoSEQ multiplex PCR; TCRdb keeps only in-frame clonotypes and omits some of them. Altogether 200,000 to 300,000 clones are present, 60% to 75% being singletons, with the ten largest covering 3% to 3.5%. Germline V gene data show CDR1 as MNHNS and CDR2 as SASEGT. The germline V and J ends were trimmed by 2 bases and 0 bases, with 10 bases remaining between them. The CDR3 totals 16 residues. Sequenced input: peripheral blood. The V call is TRBV6-1, the J call TRBJ1-4; D gene uncertain. The receptor comes from a woman over 75 with acute or convalescent COVID-19. The CDR3 DNA reads TGTGCCAGCAGTGAACGGAGGAGGACAACTAATGAAAAACTGTTTTTT. Protein: CASSERRRTTNEKLFF.